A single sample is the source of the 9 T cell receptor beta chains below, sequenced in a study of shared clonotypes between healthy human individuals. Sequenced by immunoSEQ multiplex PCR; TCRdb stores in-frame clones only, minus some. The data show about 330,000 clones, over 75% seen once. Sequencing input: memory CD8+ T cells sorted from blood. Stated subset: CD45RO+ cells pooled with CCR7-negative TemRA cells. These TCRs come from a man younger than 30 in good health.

CDR3 sequence (DNA): TGTGCCAGCAGTTACGGGGATGAAAAACTGTTTTTT. Amino acids: CASSYGDEKLFF. The rearrangement uses TRBV6-5 and TRBJ1-4; D gene ambiguous. Germline values: CDR1 MNHEY, CDR2 SVGAGI. The length of the CDR3 is 12 residues. The V end was cut by 2 bases, the J end by 6 bases, with 4 bases between.

The CDR3 DNA sequence: TGTGCCAGCAGTCCCTGGACTAGCGGGAACGAGCAGTACTTC. This encodes CASSPWTSGNEQYF. The chain recombines TRBV27 with TRBJ2-7, with 12 bases matching TRBD2. The germline V gene encodes CDR1 MNHEY and CDR2 SMNVEV (reference sequence). The CDR3 is 14 residues long. After removal of 5 bases from V and 5 bases from J, the junction contained 4 bases not matched to a gene.

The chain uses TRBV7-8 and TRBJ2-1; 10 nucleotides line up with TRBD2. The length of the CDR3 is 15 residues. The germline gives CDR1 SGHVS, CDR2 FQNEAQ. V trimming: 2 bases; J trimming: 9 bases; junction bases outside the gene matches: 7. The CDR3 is CASSLLASGSLEQFF. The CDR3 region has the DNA TGTGCCAGCAGCTTATTGGCTAGCGGGAGTCTTGAGCAGTTCTTC.

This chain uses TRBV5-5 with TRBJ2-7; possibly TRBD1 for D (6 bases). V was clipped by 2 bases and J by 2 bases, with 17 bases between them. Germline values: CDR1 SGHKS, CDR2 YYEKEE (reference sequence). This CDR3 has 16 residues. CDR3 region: CASSFWTASAAYEQYF. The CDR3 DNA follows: TGTGCCAGCAGCTTCTGGACAGCCTCGGCAGCCTACGAGCAGTACTTC.

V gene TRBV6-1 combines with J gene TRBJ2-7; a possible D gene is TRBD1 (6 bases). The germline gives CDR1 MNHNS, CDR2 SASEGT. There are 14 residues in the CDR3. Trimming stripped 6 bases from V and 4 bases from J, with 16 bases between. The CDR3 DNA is TGTGCCAGCAGCCCTAGGGGGACGGAGTACGAGCAGTACTTC. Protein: CASSPRGTEYEQYF.

In nucleotides, the CDR3 is TGCGCCAGCAGCCTGCGACAGACCAACTCCTACGAGCAGTACTTC. Translation gives CASSLRQTNSYEQYF. This chain connects TRBV4-1 to TRBJ2-7, with D maybe TRBD1 (5 bases). Between the trimmed V and J ends, which lost 4 bases and 0 bases, there was a span of 13 bases. The CDR3 sequence is 15 residues long. Germline V gives CDR1 MGHRA, CDR2 YSYEKL.

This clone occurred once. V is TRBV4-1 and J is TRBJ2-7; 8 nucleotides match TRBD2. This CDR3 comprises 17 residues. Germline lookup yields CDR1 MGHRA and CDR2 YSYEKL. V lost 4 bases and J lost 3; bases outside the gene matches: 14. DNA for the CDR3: TGCGCCAGCAGCCTTCAAAGGCGGGGGGTTCCTATCTACGAGCAGTACTTC. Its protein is CASSLQRRGVPIYEQYF.

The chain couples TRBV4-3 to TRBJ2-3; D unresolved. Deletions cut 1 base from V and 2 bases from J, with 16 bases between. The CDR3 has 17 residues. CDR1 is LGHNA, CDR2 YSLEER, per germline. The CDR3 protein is CASSQGYLVEFTDTQYF. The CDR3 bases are TGCGCCAGCAGCCAAGGATATCTAGTGGAGTTCACAGATACGCAGTATTTT.

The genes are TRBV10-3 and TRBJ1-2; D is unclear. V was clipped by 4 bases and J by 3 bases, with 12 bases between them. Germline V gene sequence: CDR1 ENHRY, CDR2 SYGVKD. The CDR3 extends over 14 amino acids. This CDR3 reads CAISAADTYYGYTF. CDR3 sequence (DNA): TGTGCCATCAGTGCGGCGGATACTTACTATGGCTACACCTTC.